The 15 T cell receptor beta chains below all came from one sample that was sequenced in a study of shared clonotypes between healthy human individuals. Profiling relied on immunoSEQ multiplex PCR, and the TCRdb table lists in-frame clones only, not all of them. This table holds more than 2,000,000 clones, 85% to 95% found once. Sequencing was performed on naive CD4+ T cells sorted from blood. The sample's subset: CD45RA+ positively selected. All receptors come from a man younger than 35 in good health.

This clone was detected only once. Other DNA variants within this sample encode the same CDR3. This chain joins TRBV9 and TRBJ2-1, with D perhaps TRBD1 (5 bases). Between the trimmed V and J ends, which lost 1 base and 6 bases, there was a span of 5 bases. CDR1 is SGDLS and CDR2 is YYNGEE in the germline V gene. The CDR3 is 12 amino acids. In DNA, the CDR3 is TGTGCCAGCAGCGTAACAGGCAATGAGCAGTTCTTC. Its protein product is CASSVTGNEQFF.

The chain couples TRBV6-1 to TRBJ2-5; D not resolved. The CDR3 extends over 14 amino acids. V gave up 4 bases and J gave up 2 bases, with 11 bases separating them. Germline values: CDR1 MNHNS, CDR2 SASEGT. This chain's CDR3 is CASSASSIQETQYF. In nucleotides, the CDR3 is TGTGCCAGCAGTGCGAGCAGCATACAAGAGACCCAGTACTTC.

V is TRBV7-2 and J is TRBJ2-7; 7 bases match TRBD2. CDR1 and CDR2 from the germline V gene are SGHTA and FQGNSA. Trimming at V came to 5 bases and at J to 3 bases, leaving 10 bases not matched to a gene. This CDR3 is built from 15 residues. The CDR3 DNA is TGTGCCAGCAGCCGTGCGGGGGACGGTTACTACGAGCAGTACTTC. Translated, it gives CASSRAGDGYYEQYF. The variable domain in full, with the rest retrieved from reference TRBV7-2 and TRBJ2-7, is GAGVSQSPSNKVTEKGKDVELRCDPISGHTALYWYRQSLGQGLEFLIYFQGNSAPDKSGLPSDRFSAERTGGSVSTLTIQRTQQEDSAVYLCASSRAGDGYYEQYFGPGTRLTVT.

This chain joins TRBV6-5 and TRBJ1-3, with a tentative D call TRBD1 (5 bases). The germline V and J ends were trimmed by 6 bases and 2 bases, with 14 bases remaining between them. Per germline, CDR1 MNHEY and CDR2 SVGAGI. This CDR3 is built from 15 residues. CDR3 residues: CASSQHSGAGNTIYF. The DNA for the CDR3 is TGTGCCAGCAGCCAACATTCGGGGGCTGGAAACACCATATATTTT.

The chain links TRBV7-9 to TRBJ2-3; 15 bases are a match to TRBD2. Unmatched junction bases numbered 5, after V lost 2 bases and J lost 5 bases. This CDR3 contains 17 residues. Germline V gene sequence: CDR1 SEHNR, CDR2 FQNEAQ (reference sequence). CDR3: CASSLKGLAGGRDTQYF. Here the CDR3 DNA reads TGTGCCAGCAGCTTAAAAGGACTAGCGGGGGGGCGAGATACGCAGTATTTT.

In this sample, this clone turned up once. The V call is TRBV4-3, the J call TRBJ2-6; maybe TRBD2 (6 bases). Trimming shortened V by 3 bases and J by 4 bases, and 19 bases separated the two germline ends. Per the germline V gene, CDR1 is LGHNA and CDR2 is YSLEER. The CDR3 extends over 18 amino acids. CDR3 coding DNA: TGCGCCAGCAGCCACGCGGGACGGGGACCCAACGGGGCCAACGTCCTGACTTTC. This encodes CASSHAGRGPNGANVLTF.

This chain's CDR3 is CASSSGQGYGYTEAFF. DNA of the CDR3: TGTGCCAGCAGTTCCGGACAGGGGTACGGGTACACTGAAGCTTTCTTT. This sequence joins TRBV27 and TRBJ1-1, with 9 positions matching TRBD1. The CDR3 has 16 amino acids. CDR1 MNHEY and CDR2 SMNVEV come from the germline V gene (reference sequence). The V and J ends lost 4 bases and 3 bases, in that order; junction bases with no gene match: 9.

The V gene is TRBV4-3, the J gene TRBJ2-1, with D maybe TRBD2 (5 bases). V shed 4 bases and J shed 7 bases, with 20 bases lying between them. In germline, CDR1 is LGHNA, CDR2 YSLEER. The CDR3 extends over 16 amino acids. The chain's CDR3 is CASSRKGDPEWNEQFF. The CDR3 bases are TGCGCCAGCAGCCGAAAGGGAGATCCGGAGTGGAATGAGCAGTTCTTC.

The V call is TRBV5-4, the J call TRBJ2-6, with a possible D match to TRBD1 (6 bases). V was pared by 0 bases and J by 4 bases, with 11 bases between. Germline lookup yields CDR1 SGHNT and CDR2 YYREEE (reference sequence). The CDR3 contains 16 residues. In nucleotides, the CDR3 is TGTGCCAGCAGCTTGGAGAAGGGGGTCGGGGCCAACGTCCTGACTTTC. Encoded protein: CASSLEKGVGANVLTF.

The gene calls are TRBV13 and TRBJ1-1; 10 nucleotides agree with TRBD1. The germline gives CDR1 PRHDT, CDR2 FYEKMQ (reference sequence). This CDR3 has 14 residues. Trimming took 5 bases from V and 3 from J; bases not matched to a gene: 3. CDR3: CASSLGQGDTEAFF. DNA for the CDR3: TGTGCCAGCAGCCTCGGACAGGGGGACACTGAAGCTTTCTTT.

The CDR3 coding sequence is TGTGCCATCAGTGACAAAGGGTTCGACGACACTGAAGCTTTCTTT. Amino acids: CAISDKGFDDTEAFF. This sequence joins TRBV10-3 and TRBJ1-1; D is uncertain. Germline V gene sequence: CDR1 ENHRY, CDR2 SYGVKD. The CDR3 is 15 amino acids. The V end was cut by 3 bases, the J end by 3 bases, with 14 bases between.

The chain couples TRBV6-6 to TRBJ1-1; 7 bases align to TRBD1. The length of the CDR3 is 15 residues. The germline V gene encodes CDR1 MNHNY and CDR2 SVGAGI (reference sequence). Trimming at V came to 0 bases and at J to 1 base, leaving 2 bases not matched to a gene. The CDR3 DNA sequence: TGTGCCAGCAGTTACTCGGCAGGGGGGAACACTGAAGCTTTCTTT. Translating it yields CASSYSAGGNTEAFF.

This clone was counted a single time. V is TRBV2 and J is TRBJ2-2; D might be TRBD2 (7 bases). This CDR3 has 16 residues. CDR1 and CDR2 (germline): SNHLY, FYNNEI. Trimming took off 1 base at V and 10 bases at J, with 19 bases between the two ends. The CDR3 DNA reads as TGTGCCAGCAGTGAAGATCGGGGGGCTGCGGCGCCGGAGCTGTTTTTT. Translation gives CASSEDRGAAAPELFF.

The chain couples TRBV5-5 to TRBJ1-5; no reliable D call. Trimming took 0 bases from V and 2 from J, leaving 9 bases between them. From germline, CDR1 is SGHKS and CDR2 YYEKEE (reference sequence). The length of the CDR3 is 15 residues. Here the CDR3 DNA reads TGTGCCAGCAGCTTGGAGCCACCGGGCAATCAGCCCCAGCATTTT. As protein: CASSLEPPGNQPQHF.

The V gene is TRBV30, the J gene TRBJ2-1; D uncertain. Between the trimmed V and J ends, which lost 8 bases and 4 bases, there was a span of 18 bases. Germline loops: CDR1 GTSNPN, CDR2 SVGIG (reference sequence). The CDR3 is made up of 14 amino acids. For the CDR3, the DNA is TGTGCCCGAAAAACTCAGTTAACATACAATGAGCAGTTCTTC. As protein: CARKTQLTYNEQFF.